This TCR beta chain was sequenced during a study of shared clonotypes between healthy human individuals. The overall study: Three CD4 naive, three CD4 memory, two CD8 naive and one CD8 memory plate were used per donor.

Germline CDR1 is MDHEN and CDR2 is SYDVKM. With 5 bases clipped from V and 7 bases from J, the junction kept 4 bases outside the gene matches. This CDR3 has 13 amino acids. This clone was picked up many times. The antigen is unknown. Splitting the CD4+ cells yielded a CD45RA+ naive subset and a CD45RA-negative memory subset. Only in-frame clones appear in the TCRdb table, and some are missing; sequencing was by immunoSEQ multiplex PCR. This sample has about 990,000 clones, with 75% to 85% found just once. Study-wide points: Larger richness was generally estimated for naive than memory subsets.

This sequence joins TRBV28 and TRBJ1-2, with 10 bases fitting TRBD1. Sequencing was carried out using memory CD4+ T cells from PBMCs. Subset of the sample: CD45RA-negative fraction. The source of this sequence is a man aged 18 to 30 in good health. Some clones in this sample may be carry-over from other donors' samples. The CDR3 region has the DNA TGTGCCAGCAGTCCGACAGGGGGCTTTGGCTACACCTTC. This encodes CASSPTGGFGYTF.